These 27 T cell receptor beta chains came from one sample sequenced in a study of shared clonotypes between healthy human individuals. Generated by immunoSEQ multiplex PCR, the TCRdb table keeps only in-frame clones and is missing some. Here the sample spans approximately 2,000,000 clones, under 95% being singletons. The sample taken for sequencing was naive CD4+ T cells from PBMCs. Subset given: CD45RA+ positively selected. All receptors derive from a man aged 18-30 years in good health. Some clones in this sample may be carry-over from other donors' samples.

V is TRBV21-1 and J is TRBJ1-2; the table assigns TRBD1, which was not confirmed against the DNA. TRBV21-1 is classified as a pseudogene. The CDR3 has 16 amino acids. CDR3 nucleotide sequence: TGTGCCAGCAGCCCCTTGCAGGGGGAGGCTAACTATGGCTACACCTTC. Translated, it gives CASSPLQGEANYGYTF.

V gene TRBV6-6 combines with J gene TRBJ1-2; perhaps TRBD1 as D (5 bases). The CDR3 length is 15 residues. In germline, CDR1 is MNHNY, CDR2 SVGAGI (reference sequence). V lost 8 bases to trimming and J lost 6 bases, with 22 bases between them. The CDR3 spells CASWGQGSRYDGYTF. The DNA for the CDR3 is TGTGCCAGCTGGGGTCAGGGTTCTAGGTACGATGGCTACACCTTC.

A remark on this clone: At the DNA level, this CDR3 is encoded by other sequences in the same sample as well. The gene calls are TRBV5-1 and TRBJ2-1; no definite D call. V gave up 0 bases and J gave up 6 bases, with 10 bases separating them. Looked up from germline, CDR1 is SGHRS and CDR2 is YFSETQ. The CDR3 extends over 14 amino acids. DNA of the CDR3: TGCGCCAGCAGCTTGGGTCCCCCGCCCAATGAGCAGTTCTTC. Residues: CASSLGPPPNEQFF.

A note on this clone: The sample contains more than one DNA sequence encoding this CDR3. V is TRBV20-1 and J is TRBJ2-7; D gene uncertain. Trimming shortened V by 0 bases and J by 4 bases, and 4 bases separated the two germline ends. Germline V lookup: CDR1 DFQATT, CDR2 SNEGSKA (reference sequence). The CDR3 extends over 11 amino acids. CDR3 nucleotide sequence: TGCAGTGCTAGAGATGAATACGAGCAGTACTTC. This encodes CSARDEYEQYF.

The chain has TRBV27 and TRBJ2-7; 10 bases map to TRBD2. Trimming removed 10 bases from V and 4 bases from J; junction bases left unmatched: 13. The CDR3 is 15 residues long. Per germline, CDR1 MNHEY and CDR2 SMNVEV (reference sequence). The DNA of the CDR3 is TGTGCCACCGCCCCTGGACTAGCGGCGGCTTACGAGCAGTACTTC. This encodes CATAPGLAAAYEQYF.

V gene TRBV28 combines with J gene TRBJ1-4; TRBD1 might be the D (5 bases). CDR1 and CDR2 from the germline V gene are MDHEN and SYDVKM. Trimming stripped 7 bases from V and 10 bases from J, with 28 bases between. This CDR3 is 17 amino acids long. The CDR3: CASISGGAEVFGGKLFF. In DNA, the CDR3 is TGTGCCAGCATCTCGGGTGGAGCTGAGGTTTTCGGGGGAAAACTGTTTTTT.

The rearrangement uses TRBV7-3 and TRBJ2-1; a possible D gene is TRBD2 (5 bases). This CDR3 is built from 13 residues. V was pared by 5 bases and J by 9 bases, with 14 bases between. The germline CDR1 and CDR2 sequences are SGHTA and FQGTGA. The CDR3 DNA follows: TGTGCCAGCAGCCCTATTAGTGAGGGTGAGCAGTTCTTC. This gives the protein CASSPISEGEQFF.

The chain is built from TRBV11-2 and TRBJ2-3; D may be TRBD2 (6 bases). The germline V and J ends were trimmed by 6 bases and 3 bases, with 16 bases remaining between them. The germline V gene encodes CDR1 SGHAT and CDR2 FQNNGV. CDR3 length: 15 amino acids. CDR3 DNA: TGTGCCAGCAGGGTTGTAGGTCTAGCGACAGATACGCAGTATTTT. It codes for CASRVVGLATDTQYF.

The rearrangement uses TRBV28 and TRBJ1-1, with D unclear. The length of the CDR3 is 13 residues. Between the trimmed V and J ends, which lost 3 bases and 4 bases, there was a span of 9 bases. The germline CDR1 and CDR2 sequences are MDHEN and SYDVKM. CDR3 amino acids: CASSFTGRTEAFF. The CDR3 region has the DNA TGTGCCAGCAGTTTTACTGGACGCACTGAAGCTTTCTTT.

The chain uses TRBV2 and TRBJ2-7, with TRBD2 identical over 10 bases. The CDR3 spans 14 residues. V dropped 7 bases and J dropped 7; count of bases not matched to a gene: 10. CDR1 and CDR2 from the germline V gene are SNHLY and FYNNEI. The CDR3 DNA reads TGTGCCAGCAATATACTAGCGGGGAGTCAAGAGCAGTACTTC. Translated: CASNILAGSQEQYF.

This CDR3 reads CASSEAVDNEQFF. For the CDR3, the DNA is TGTGCCAGCAGCGAGGCGGTGGACAATGAGCAGTTCTTC. J is TRBJ2-1 and V is TRBV27; D not certain. CDR3 length equals 13 residues. Trimming took off 6 bases at V and 5 bases at J, with 11 bases between the two ends. From germline, CDR1 is MNHEY and CDR2 SMNVEV (reference sequence).

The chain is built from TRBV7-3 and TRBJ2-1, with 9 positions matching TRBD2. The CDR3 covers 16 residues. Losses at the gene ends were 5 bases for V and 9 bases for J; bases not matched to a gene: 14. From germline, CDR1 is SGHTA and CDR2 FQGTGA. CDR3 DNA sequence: TGTGCCAGCAGCCTACAGGGGACTAGCAGTAGGGGTGAGCAGTTCTTC. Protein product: CASSLQGTSSRGEQFF.

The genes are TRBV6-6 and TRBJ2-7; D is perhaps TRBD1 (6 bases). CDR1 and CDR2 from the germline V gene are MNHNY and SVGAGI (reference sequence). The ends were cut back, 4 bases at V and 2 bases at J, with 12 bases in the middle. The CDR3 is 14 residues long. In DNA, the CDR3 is TGTGCCAGCAGTTCAGGGGCTGGAACCTACGAGCAGTACTTC. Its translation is CASSSGAGTYEQYF.

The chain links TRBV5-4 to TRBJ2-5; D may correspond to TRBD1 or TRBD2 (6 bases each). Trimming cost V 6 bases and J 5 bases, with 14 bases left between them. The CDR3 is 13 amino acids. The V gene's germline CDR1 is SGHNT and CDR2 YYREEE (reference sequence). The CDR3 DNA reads TGTGCCAGCAAGGGGGGTGGGAGCGAGACCCAGTACTTC. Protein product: CASKGGGSETQYF.

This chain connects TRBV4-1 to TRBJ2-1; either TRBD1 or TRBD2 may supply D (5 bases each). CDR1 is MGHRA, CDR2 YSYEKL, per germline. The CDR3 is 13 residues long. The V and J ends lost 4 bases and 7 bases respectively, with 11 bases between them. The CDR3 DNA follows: TGCGCCAGCAGCCCATGGGACCGGAATGAGCAGTTCTTC. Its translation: CASSPWDRNEQFF.

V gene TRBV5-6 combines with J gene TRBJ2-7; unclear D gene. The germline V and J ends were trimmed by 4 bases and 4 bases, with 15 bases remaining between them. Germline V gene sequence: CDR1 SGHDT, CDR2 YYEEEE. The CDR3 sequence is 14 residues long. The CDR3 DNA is TGTGCCAGCAGCAGTGCGTTGGGATTATACGAGCAGTACTTC. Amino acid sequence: CASSSALGLYEQYF.

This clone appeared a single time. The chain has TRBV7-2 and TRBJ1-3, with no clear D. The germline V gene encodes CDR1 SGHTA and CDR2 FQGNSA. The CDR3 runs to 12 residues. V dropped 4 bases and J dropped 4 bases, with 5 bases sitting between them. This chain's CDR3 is CASSSLGNTIYF. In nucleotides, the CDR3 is TGTGCCAGCAGCTCCTTAGGAAACACCATATATTTT.

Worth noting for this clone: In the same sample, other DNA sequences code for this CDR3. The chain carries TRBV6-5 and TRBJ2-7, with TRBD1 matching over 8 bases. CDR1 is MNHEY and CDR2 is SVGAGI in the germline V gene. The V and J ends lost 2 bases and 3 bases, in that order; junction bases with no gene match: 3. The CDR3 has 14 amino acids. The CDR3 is CASSYRDRGYEQYF. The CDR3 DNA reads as TGTGCCAGCAGTTACCGTGACAGGGGCTACGAGCAGTACTTC.

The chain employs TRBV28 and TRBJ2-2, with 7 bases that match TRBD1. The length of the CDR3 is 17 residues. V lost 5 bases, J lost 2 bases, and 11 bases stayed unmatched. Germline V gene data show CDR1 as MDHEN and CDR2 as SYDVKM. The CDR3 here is CASSRPTGQLNTGELFF. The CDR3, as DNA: TGTGCCAGCAGTCGACCCACGGGACAGCTAAACACCGGGGAGCTGTTTTTT.

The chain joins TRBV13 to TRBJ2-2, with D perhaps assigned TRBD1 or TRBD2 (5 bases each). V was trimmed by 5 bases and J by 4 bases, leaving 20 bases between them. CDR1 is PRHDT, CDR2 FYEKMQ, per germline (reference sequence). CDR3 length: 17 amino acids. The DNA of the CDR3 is TGTGCCAGCAGCCCCTGGCCCGGTTGGGGACGCACCGGGGAGCTGTTTTTT. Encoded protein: CASSPWPGWGRTGELFF.

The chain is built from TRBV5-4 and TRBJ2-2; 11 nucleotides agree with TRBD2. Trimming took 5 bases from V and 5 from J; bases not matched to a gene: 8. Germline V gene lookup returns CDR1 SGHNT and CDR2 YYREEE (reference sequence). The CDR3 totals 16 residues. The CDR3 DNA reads TGTGCCAGCAGGGCGGGACTAGCGGAACTTACCGGGGAGCTGTTTTTT. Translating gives CASRAGLAELTGELFF.

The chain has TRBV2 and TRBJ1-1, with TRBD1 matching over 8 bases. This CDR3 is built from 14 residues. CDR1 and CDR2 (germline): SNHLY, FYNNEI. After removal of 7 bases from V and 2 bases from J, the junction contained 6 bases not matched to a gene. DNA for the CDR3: TGTGCCAGCATTACCGACAGGGGAAACACTGAAGCTTTCTTT. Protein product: CASITDRGNTEAFF.

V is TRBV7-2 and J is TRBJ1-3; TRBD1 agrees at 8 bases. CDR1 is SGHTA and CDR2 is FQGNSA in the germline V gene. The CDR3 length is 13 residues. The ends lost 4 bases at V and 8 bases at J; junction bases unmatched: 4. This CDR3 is CASSWTGRDTIYF. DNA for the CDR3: TGTGCCAGCAGCTGGACAGGGAGGGACACCATATATTTT.

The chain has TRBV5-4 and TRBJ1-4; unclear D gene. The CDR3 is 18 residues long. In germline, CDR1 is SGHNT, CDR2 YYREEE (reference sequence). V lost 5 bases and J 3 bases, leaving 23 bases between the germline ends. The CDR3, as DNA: TGTGCCAGCAGTCTTAGGTTTCCGGAGGGTTATTCTAATGAAAAACTGTTTTTT. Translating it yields CASSLRFPEGYSNEKLFF. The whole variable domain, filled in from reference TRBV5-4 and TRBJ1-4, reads ETGVTQSPTHLIKTRGQQVTLRCSSQSGHNTVSWYQQALGQGPQFIFQYYREEENGRGNFPPRFSGLQFPNYSSELNVNALELDDSALYLCASSLRFPEGYSNEKLFFGSGTQLSVL.

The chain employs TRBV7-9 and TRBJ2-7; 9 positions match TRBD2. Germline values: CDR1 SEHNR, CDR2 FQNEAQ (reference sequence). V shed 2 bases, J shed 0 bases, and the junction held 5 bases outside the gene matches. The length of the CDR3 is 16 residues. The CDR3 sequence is CASSLNLAGPSYEQYF. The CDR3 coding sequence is TGTGCCAGCAGCTTAAATCTAGCGGGGCCCTCCTACGAGCAGTACTTC.

CDR3 protein: CASSYSIVGAHEKLFF. DNA for the CDR3: TGTGCCAGCAGTTACTCGATCGTGGGGGCACATGAAAAACTGTTTTTT. This chain joins TRBV6-5 and TRBJ1-4, with D tentatively TRBD1 (6 bases). The CDR3 contains 16 residues. The germline V gene encodes CDR1 MNHEY and CDR2 SVGAGI. The V and J ends lost 0 bases and 6 bases respectively, with 14 bases between them.

CDR3 residues: CASSLVAGVGNTIYF. In DNA, the CDR3 is TGCGCCAGCAGCTTGGTAGCAGGGGTCGGAAACACCATATATTTT. The chain combines TRBV5-1 with TRBJ1-3; a weak D match, TRBD1 (6 bases). V lost 0 bases and J lost 4, with 11 bases in between. The germline gives CDR1 SGHRS, CDR2 YFSETQ. This CDR3 has 15 residues.